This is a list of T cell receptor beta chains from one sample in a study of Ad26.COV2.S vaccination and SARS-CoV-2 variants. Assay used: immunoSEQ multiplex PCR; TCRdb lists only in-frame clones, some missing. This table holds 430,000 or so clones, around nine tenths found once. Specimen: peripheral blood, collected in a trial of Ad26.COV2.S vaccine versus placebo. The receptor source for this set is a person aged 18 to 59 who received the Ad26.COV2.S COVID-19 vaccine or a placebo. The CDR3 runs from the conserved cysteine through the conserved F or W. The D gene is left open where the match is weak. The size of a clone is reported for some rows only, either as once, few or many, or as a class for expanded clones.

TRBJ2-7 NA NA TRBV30 CAWSVRDQQYF TGTGCCTGGAGTGTCAGGGACCAGCAGTACTTC
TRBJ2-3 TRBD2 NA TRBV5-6 CASSLDPAGGLLDTQYF TGTGCCAGCAGCTTGGATCCGGCGGGAGGGCTTCTAGATACGCAGTATTTT
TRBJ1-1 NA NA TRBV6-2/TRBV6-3 CASSYAAGNTEAFF TGTGCCAGCAGTTACGCGGCAGGGAACACTGAAGCTTTCTTT
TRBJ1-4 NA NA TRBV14 CASSQWGGIREKLFF TGTGCCAGCAGCCAATGGGGAGGGATTCGAGAAAAACTGTTTTTT
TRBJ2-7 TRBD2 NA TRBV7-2 CASSYGLAGIYEQYF TGTGCCAGCAGCTATGGACTAGCGGGAATCTACGAGCAGTACTTC
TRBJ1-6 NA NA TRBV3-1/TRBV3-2 CASSQGGRGNSPLHF TGTGCCAGCAGCCAAGGAGGCAGAGGGAACTCACCCCTCCACTTT
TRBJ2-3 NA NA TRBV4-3 CASSQERTDTQYF TGCGCCAGCAGCCAAGAGCGAACAGATACGCAGTATTTT
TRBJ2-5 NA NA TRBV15 CATSRGTGTGETQYF TGTGCCACCAGCAGAGGAACCGGGACTGGGGAGACCCAGTACTTC
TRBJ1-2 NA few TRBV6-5 CASSYGDYGYTF TGTGCCAGCAGTTATGGTGACTATGGCTACACCTTC
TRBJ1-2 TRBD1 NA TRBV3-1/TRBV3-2 CASSIQGAGGYTF TGTGCCAGCAGCATACAGGGGGCTGGCGGCTACACCTTC
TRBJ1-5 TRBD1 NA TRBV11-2 CASSLLAGGLDQPQHF TGTGCCAGCAGCTTACTGGCAGGGGGCTTAGATCAGCCCCAGCATTTT
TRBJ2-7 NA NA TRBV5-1 CASSPGNLGEQYF TGCGCCAGCAGCCCTGGGAATTTAGGCGAGCAGTACTTC
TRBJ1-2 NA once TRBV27 CASSLSIRGGYGYTF TGTGCCAGCAGTTTATCGATACGGGGCGGCTATGGCTACACCTTC
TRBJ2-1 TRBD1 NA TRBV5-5 CASSLVSTGKIYNEQFF TGTGCCAGCAGCCTGGTATCGACAGGGAAAATCTACAATGAGCAGTTCTTC
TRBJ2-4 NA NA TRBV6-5 CASRSSGGDIQYF TGTGCCAGCCGGAGTAGCGGTGGGGACATTCAGTACTTC
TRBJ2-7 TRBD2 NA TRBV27 CASSPGLAYYEQYF TGTGCCAGCAGTCCGGGACTAGCGTACTACGAGCAGTACTTC
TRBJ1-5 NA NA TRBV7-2 CASSLGEGRGQPQHF TGTGCCAGCAGCTTAGGCGAGGGGAGGGGGCAGCCCCAGCATTTT
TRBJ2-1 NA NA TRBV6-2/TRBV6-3 CASSTPSSYNEQFF TGTGCCAGCAGTACCCCTTCCTCCTACAATGAGCAGTTCTTC
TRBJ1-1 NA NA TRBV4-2 CASSRETANTEAFF TGTGCCAGCAGCCGAGAGACAGCGAACACTGAAGCTTTCTTT
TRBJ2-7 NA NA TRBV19 CASSRTAHEQYF TGTGCCAGTAGCCGGACAGCCCACGAGCAGTACTTC
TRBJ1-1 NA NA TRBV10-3 CAISEQVGGVGTEAFF TGTGCCATCAGTGAGCAGGTAGGGGGTGTCGGCACTGAAGCTTTCTTT
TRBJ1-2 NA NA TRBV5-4 CASSPTDRLYGYTF TGTGCCAGCAGCCCAACCGACAGACTCTATGGCTACACCTTC
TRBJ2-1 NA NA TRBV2 CASSDGRDYEQFF TGTGCCAGCAGTGATGGCCGGGACTATGAGCAGTTCTTC